This TCR beta chain is from a study of blood T cell repertoires in COVID-19. Study overall: PBMCs, B-cell-depleted T cells, or T cells provided the cDNA or gDNA that made up the material.

The length of the CDR3 is 14 residues. Unmatched junction bases numbered 10, after V lost 10 bases and J lost 5 bases. Germline CDR1 WNHNN, CDR2 SYGVQD (reference sequence). Original handling: How many nucleated cells were present was estimated from reference gene primer amplification. The method was immunoSEQ multiplex PCR; TCRdb's version includes in-frame clones alone and lacks a portion of them. Clone size and V and J calls were adopted from that table, with D and trimming inferred from the DNA. The data contain tens of thousands of clones, about 80% of them singletons. This clone was observed at least ten times.

The source is a woman of 80 years or more with acute or convalescent COVID-19. Sequenced: peripheral blood. J is TRBJ2-1 and V is TRBV10-1; 8 bases are shared with TRBD1. Here the CDR3 reads CATSGGLTHNEQFF. Written as DNA, the CDR3 is TGCGCCACCTCAGGGGGCTTAACTCACAATGAGCAGTTCTTC.